This T cell receptor (beta chain) originates from a study of T cell clusters in autoimmune cytopenias. CDR1 DFQATT and CDR2 SNEGSKA come from the germline V gene (reference sequence). CDR3 size: 15 residues. TRB was amplified by touch-down multiplex PCR, primer pools A and B combined. Following a re-call of the multiplex PCR reads, TCRdb has one entry per CDR3 protein and lacks DNA. The sample's table shows 6,500 to 8,000 distinct CDR3 sequences. Roughly 40,000 genome equivalents of blood DNA were amplified for TRB. The chain is built from TRBV20-1 and TRBJ1-4; TCRdb returns TRBD1, unconfirmable since there is no DNA. This receptor was identified in a human donor with an autoimmune cytopenia or autoimmune hepatitis (not recorded which). Material: peripheral blood. This CDR3 is CSARVTGTGNEKLFF.